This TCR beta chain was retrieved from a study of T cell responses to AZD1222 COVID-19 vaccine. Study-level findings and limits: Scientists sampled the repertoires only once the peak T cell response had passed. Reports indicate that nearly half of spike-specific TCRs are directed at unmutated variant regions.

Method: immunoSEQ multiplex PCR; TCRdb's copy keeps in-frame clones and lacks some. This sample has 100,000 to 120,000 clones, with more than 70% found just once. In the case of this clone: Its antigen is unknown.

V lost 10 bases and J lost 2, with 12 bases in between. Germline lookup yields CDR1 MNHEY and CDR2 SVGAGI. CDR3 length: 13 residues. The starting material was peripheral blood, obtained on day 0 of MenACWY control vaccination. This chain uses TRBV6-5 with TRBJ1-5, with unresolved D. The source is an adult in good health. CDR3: CATRWEGNQPQHF. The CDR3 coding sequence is TGTGCCACCAGATGGGAGGGCAATCAGCCCCAGCATTTT.